The TCR beta chain described here comes from a study of Graves' ophthalmopathy and Graves' hyperthyroidism. Study results and limitations: Its predictions of ophthalmopathy progression gave the model 60% to 71% sensitivity and 72.22% specificity. Appearing in blood as well were most expanded thyroid clonotypes above 0.001 frequency.

The TCR beta CDR3 regions underwent amplification from RNA transcripts. An opening RT-PCR round employed HTBI primers and preceded a second-round multiplex PCR. TCRdb analysed the multiplex PCR reads with MiXCR anew, one entry per CDR3 protein. This sample has roughly 600,000 distinct CDR3 sequences; under 45% occur once, and the top ten carry around 4.6%. Remarks on this clonotype: Its specificity is not known.

This CDR3 contains 16 residues. V trimming: 2 bases; J trimming: 7 bases; junction bases outside the gene matches: 9. Germline values: CDR1 KGHDR, CDR2 SFDVKD. This clonotype originated in an adult man with Graves' hyperthyroidism. Material for sequencing was peripheral blood or thyroid tissue (not recorded which). The V gene is TRBV24-1, the J gene TRBJ2-5; 10 bases map to TRBD1. CDR3 sequence reads: CATSDSGTGEFGTQYF. In nucleotides, the CDR3 is TGTGCCACCAGTGATTCTGGGACAGGGGAATTCGGGACCCAGTACTTC.